This is a list of T cell receptor beta chains from one sample in a study of control samples from healthy donors and cancer patients. The protocol was immunoSEQ multiplex PCR, while the TCRdb copy is restricted to in-frame clones and leaves out a portion. The sample contains 150,000 to 160,000 clones, 94% of which appear only once. What was sequenced was blood. The receptor source for this set is a man aged 35-49 years in good health. Each CDR3 is given with its conserved first and last residue. Each record gives: V gene, D gene, J gene, clone size, CDR3 protein, CDR3 DNA. D genes are given only for firm matches. Size tells how often a clone was seen (once, few, many) or the class of an expanded clone, and some rows leave it out.

TRBV7-8	TRBD1	TRBJ1-5	NA	CASSSLRTGSSNQPQHF	TGTGCCAGCAGCTCCCTGAGGACAGGGAGTAGCAATCAGCCCCAGCATTTT
TRBV6-4	NA	TRBJ2-7	NA	CASSRYEQYF	TGTGCCAGCAGTAGATACGAGCAGTACTTC
TRBV9	NA	TRBJ2-7	NA	CASSVGEGWESLEQYF	TGTGCCAGCAGCGTAGGAGAGGGATGGGAATCCCTGGAGCAGTACTTC
TRBV6-5	TRBD1	TRBJ1-5	NA	CASGQGLQPQHF	TGTGCCAGCGGACAGGGATTGCAGCCCCAGCATTTT
TRBV27	NA	TRBJ1-1	NA	CASSSPSTGMNTEAFF	TGTGCCAGCAGTTCCCCCTCGACAGGAATGAACACTGAAGCTTTCTTT
TRBV5-6	NA	TRBJ2-3	NA	CASSLGGSGTDTQYF	TGTGCCAGCAGCTTGGGGGGGAGTGGAACAGATACGCAGTATTTT
TRBV20-1	TRBD1	TRBJ2-1	NA	CSASEGTGGAWEQFF	TGCAGTGCTAGTGAGGGGACAGGGGGTGCGTGGGAGCAGTTCTTC
TRBV6-6	TRBD1	TRBJ1-2	NA	CASSYSGQGGYGYTF	TGTGCCAGCAGTTACTCGGGACAGGGTGGCTATGGCTACACCTTC
TRBV28	NA	TRBJ1-4	once	CASSLTGILREKLFF	TGTGCCAGCAGCTTAACCGGGATATTGAGGGAAAAACTGTTTTTT
TRBV15	NA	TRBJ2-2	NA	CATRQRKTEGELFF	TGTGCCACCCGTCAGCGAAAGACGGAGGGGGAGCTGTTTTTT
TRBV5-1	TRBD1	TRBJ2-5	NA	CASSFIRDSTQETQYF	TGCGCCAGCAGCTTTATAAGGGACAGCACCCAAGAGACCCAGTACTTC
TRBV18	TRBD1	TRBJ1-4	NA	CASSPRQGKDEKLFF	TGTGCCAGCTCACCGCGACAGGGGAAGGACGAAAAACTGTTTTTT